The subject of this entry is one T cell receptor (beta chain). In its sample, this clone was seen once. Its binding antigen is unknown. Base-call qualities are not available, and no considerably larger clone is one nucleotide away. The cohort consisted of more than 650 healthy bone marrow donors. Cohort members were all nominally healthy when sampled, although unrecorded immune exposures were likely present. The donor was CMV seronegative and was included in the group of 352 seronegative cohort members. A peripheral blood sample was provided by each donor, and peripheral blood mononuclear cells were used for TCR beta sequencing. Genomic DNA was extracted from the blood cell samples with the Qiagen DNeasy Blood Extraction Kit. Library generation was performed with the immunoSEQ multiplex PCR assay. For the multiplex PCR, a mixture combining 60 forward primers for TCR Vbeta segments and 13 reverse primers for TCR Jbeta segments was used. Amplification of the CDR3 region of rearranged TCR beta genes was performed with a multiplex PCR assay on genomic DNA. The amplified TCR beta libraries were sequenced on the Illumina HiSeq System as 87-base-pair reads. As for the authors' bioinformatics: Across the 700 or so repertoires, a later analysis counted around 80 million unique TCR beta chains, around 11 million of which were shared by at least two donors. To remove PCR and sequencing errors, raw reads were error-corrected and collapsed into unique sequences using a nearest-neighbor algorithm that merged closely related sequences. V, D and J gene segments were assigned by aligning CDR3 sequences to IMGT reference sequences. For a sequence to be retained, a match of at least six nucleotides was required to both a V gene segment and a J gene segment. Rearrangements were classified as productive when the CDR3 lacked stop codons and remained in frame with V and J, and all other rearrangements were classified as non-productive. CDR3 was defined according to IMGT convention as the region running from the second conserved V-encoded cysteine to the conserved J-encoded phenylalanine. The earlier analysis of a few hundred of the donors excluded any sequence lacking an unambiguous match to a single V gene segment. An earlier analysis of a few hundred of the donors called V segments functional above 56.7% productive rearrangements and segregating when the between-donor standard deviation exceeded 5%. A statistical classification framework was built for diagnosing cytomegalovirus status from the catalog of TCR beta chain sequences. V and J gene assignment, in a later analysis, came from comparing TCR nucleotide sequences with IMGT/GENE-DB human TR gene sequences. In a later analysis, CDR3 sequences and most-parsimonious VDJ recombination scenarios were assigned using the TCRdist pipeline. In a later analysis, each TCR beta chain was defined by its CDR3 amino acid sequence together with its V-gene family, and reads without a unique V-gene family were excluded. In a later analysis, 500 to 650 highly shared, low-generation-probability nucleotide sequences were removed to address suspected cross-contamination and a sequencing artifact. In a later analysis, a clonal expansion index was calculated for each public chain from normalized within-repertoire ranks of inferred template counts. In a later analysis, generation probabilities were computed using a VDJ recombination model fitted to out-of-frame rearrangements, and the results were checked against IGoR. In a later analysis, TCR-TCR, TCR-HLA and TCR-CMV co-occurrence was scored with hypergeometric tests, and a repertoire-size bias correction was applied to TCR pairs. In a later analysis, false discovery rates were estimated by permuting HLA or CMV assignments 20 times. In a later analysis, co-occurring TCRs were grouped using DBSCAN, with TCRdist sequence similarity added in when clustering inside HLA-allele-positive subsets. Repertoires with fewer than 30,000 or more than 120,000 public chains, plus five repertoires with anomalous nucleotide sharing, were excluded from co-occurrence clustering. The table was pulled from immuneACCESS by TCRdb, which kept in-frame rearrangements only. Such tables lose some clones; where checked, under half of the loss comes from unresolved V genes, and the rest has no known cause. V, J and clone size reflect that table, while D and trimming were determined from the DNA. The sample table shows more than 200,000 clones, and around 83% are seen once. The ten largest make up roughly 1.5% of the sample.

The sample is drawn from a study of cytomegalovirus exposure and HLA in healthy donors (dated by TCRdb to between 2016 and 2019). For the study in its entirety: According to an earlier analysis of several hundred of the donors, some 180 million T cells yielded 100 million or so unique TCR beta sequences and 276 Gb of sequence data. To predict cytomegalovirus infection status, the study brought together high-throughput TCR immunosequencing, statistical association of individual TCRs with disease status, and machine learning. The number of donors typed differed by locus, with about 620-630 for A, B, C, DRB1 and DQB1, 522 for DQA1, over 600 for DPA1, and some 470 for DPB1. Class I and class II HLA loci were covered by the typing at four-digit resolution. Several DR-DQ haplotypes were handled as single units for association and clustering because linkage in the cohort was strong. Among over 350 genotyped donors of the cohort, an average of around 240,000 unique TCR beta nucleotide sequences were sequenced per donor, roughly 20% of them non-productive. An earlier analysis of around 540 of the donors applied high-throughput TCR beta sequencing to assess whether each TCR beta V gene segment acted as functional or pseudogenic. In the later analysis, no new phenotypic data were used to find candidate immune exposures; instead, reliance was placed on TCR beta sequences and their occurrence across donors. In a later genetic analysis, genome-wide SNP genotypes for 398 of the 666 donors were used, and that subset was treated as a discovery cohort. The study aimed to test whether signatures of past pathogen exposure could be identified by cataloging public T cell receptors. Donor age, sex, ethnicity and CMV serostatus were compiled together with the repertoire data. The study used immunosequencing to profile the T cell repertoires of approximately 640 subjects and linked those repertoires to cytomegalovirus serostatus. In a later analysis, previously published TCR beta repertoires from 500 to 750 donors were re-analyzed and high-resolution HLA genotyping was added so that TCR occurrence patterns could be studied. An early release that covered fewer than 800 HLA-typed donors contained about 300 gigabases of sequencing data and tens of millions of unique TCR sequences. Every repertoire in the discovery cohort had been generated on one and the same sequencing platform. The genetic ancestry cluster associated with self-reported Caucasian donors included approximately 85% of the roughly 360 genotyped donors. Besides the first cohort of approximately 710 subjects, a separate validation cohort made up of over 100 different subjects was used.

Overall results and qualifications from the work: Sequencing depth was assumed to be roughly uniform across donors in the presence/absence analyses, though that assumption may not hold. Most TCR sequences were observed very rarely across donors, whereas some public TCRs were present in many individuals. Assigning TCR associations to individual alleles was difficult when HLA alleles, especially DR and DQ, strongly co-occurred. This cohort had only TCR beta chains sequenced, and the lack of alpha or paired-chain data limited which features could be detected. A cluster of highly shared sequence variants was judged likely to be a technical artifact of the sequencing pipeline. In vitro tests confirmed that three of the cytomegalovirus-associated TCR beta chains recognize cytomegalovirus antigens. Approximately 18 rarely observed V segments, including chromosome 9 orphons, were excluded from the earlier analysis of several hundred of the donors because counts were too low. A later genetic analysis reported fewer N-insertions in productive TCRs among donors in an Asian-associated ancestry cluster than the approximately 670-donor mean. An earlier analysis of around 600 of the donors showed that most TCR beta V segments appeared in productive rearrangements either about 90% or about 30% of the time, which broadly matched IMGT annotations. At a false discovery rate of 0.05, a later analysis linked some 17,000 TCR beta sequences to specific HLA alleles. In a later analysis, HLA-associated TCR beta chains were found to be more clonally expanded and to have lower generation probabilities than equally common non-associated chains. A further reported finding was that TCR beta sequences accurately predicted the HLA-A and HLA-B alleles for most subjects in the first cohort. A later analysis reported that several top co-occurrence clusters appeared linked to parvovirus B19, influenza, CMV and Epstein-Barr virus. It was suggested by the authors that the approach could potentially be generalized to other disease states and immunological phenotypes. Linkage disequilibrium might explain the correlated functional status among segregating V segments, but an unknown experimental factor could not be ruled out. The study listed 164 TCR beta chains as associated with cytomegalovirus. In a later analysis, the rate of TCR association differed among HLA loci, with DRB1 alleles having the most associated TCRs and HLA-C alleles having the fewest. Because HLA typing was missing for some donors at each locus, association tests included only the typed subset. Cytomegalovirus status was reported to be diagnosed by the classifier with high specificity and sensitivity in both the original and validation cohorts. The only immune exposure information available for the cohort was CMV serostatus. An association between a missense DCLRE1C variant and V-gene and J-gene trimming of TCR beta chains was found in a later genetic analysis and replicated in an independent cohort. Most CMV-associated TCR beta chains appeared to be HLA-restricted in a later analysis, and the HLA associations seemed to be driven largely by CMV exposure. Some IMGT-functional V segments, including TRBV6-2 and TRBV6-3, could not be told apart with the 87-base-pair reads, so those segments were excluded.

Including the terminal cysteine and phenylalanine, the CDR3 comprises 19 residues. The CDR3 DNA has 57 bases and is translated from base 1. Recombination linked TRBV12-2 to TRBJ1-2. TRBV12-2 is a pseudogene. Sequencing was done on a sample of PBMCs. The TCR sequence derives from a girl aged 5-17 years in good health and CMV-seronegative. The DNA sequence is as follows: TGTGCAAGTCGCTTAGGGGCCCGGGGGACGGAGGACGCTAACTATGGCTACACCTTC. Its coded protein is CASRLGARGTEDANYGYTF.